The 29 T cell receptor beta chains below all came from one sample that was sequenced in a study of blood T cell repertoires in COVID-19. TCRdb's copy holds only in-frame clones and misses some; the assay was immunoSEQ multiplex PCR. Of fewer than 200,000 clones listed, about 80% were seen once; the top ten hold over 15%. The sample was PBMCs or T cells enriched from blood (not recorded which). The receptors originated from a woman between 65 and 79 years old in a cohort exposed to, infected with or recovered from COVID-19 (not recorded which).

On this clone itself: This CDR3 is also generated by other DNA sequences in the sample. The rearrangement joins TRBV18 to TRBJ2-2, with 13 bases fitting TRBD2. Looked up from germline, CDR1 is KGHSH and CDR2 is LQKENI. The CDR3 totals 16 residues. Germline trimming cut 3 bases from V and 5 bases from J; bases unmatched to any gene: 3. This CDR3 reads CASSPRTSGRTGELFF. In DNA, the CDR3 is TGTGCCAGCTCACCTCGGACTAGCGGGAGAACCGGGGAGCTGTTTTTT.

This rearrangement joins TRBV5-1 to TRBJ2-5, with D perhaps TRBD1 (5 bases). The length of the CDR3 is 14 residues. V shed 4 bases and J shed 0 bases, with 10 bases lying between them. The V gene's germline CDR1 is SGHRS and CDR2 YFSETQ. CDR3 bases: TGCGCCAGCAGCGCGGACACGAACCAAGAGACCCAGTACTTC. This encodes CASSADTNQETQYF.

This clone appeared once. V gene TRBV18 combines with J gene TRBJ1-1; 12 bases are a match to TRBD1. Losses at the gene ends were 5 bases for V and 11 bases for J; bases not matched to a gene: 12. The CDR3 consists of 15 residues. CDR1 and CDR2 from the germline V gene are KGHSH and LQKENI. The CDR3 sequence is CASSEIRDRGRVAFF. The CDR3 nucleotides read TGTGCCAGCTCAGAGATCCGGGACAGGGGGCGCGTTGCTTTCTTT.

V usage is TRBV5-1 and J usage is TRBJ2-3; TRBD2 matches 9 bases. The V gene end was trimmed by 4 bases and the J gene end by 2 bases; junction bases not matched to a gene: 14. This CDR3 is 18 amino acids long. Germline V gives CDR1 SGHRS, CDR2 YFSETQ. The CDR3 sequence is CASSPFPGLASATDTQYF. For the CDR3, the DNA is TGCGCCAGCAGCCCCTTCCCGGGACTAGCTTCCGCCACAGATACGCAGTATTTT. Complete variable domain (other parts from reference TRBV5-1 and TRBJ2-3): KAGVTQTPRYLIKTRGQQVTLSCSPISGHRSVSWYQQTPGQGLQFLFEYFSETQRNKGNFPGRFSGRQFSNSRSEMNVSTLELGDSALYLCASSPFPGLASATDTQYFGPGTRLTVL.

The chain carries TRBV28 and TRBJ1-1; tentative D call: TRBD1 (5 bases). Trimming took off 7 bases at V and 1 base at J, with 13 bases between the two ends. CDR3 length equals 14 residues. Germline V gene lookup returns CDR1 MDHEN and CDR2 SYDVKM. CDR3 residues: CASTWGRTNTEAFF. DNA for the CDR3: TGTGCCAGCACTTGGGGCAGGACGAACACTGAAGCTTTCTTT.

This clone has only a few counts. The rearrangement uses TRBV28 and TRBJ2-7; D is unclear. Germline V gene data show CDR1 as MDHEN and CDR2 as SYDVKM. V was cut by 2 bases and J by 4 bases, with 6 bases left in between. The CDR3 loop spans 12 amino acids. DNA of the CDR3: TGTGCCAGCAGTTTAAACGGGTACGAGCAGTACTTC. Translated, it gives CASSLNGYEQYF.

The table lists this clone with a count of one. The DNA for the CDR3 is TGTGCCAGCTCACCACGAGGGAGTTGGACCGGGGAGCTGTTTTTT. This codes for CASSPRGSWTGELFF. V and J are TRBV18 and TRBJ2-2, with D possibly TRBD2 on 5 matching bases. V lost 1 base to trimming and J lost 5 bases, with 11 bases between them. The CDR3 runs to 15 residues. Germline V gives CDR1 KGHSH, CDR2 LQKENI.

This clone was detected a few times. This chain connects TRBV11-2 to TRBJ2-3, with 9 nucleotides matching TRBD1. J lost 6 bases, V lost 5 bases, and 12 bases had no gene match. CDR1 and CDR2 from the germline V gene are SGHAT and FQNNGV. This CDR3 is 16 amino acids long. Here the CDR3 reads CASSRGGTGTSDTQYF. DNA for the CDR3: TGTGCCAGCAGCAGGGGCGGGACAGGGACGTCGGATACGCAGTATTTT.

This chain links TRBV5-1 with TRBJ2-1, with 13 bases identical to TRBD2. Germline CDR1 is SGHRS and CDR2 is YFSETQ. J was trimmed by 2 bases and V by 7 bases; bases with no gene match: 15. This CDR3 has 19 amino acids. CDR3 region: CASSHPTSGRARAYNEQFF. CDR3 coding DNA: TGCGCCAGCTCCCACCCCACTAGCGGGAGGGCTAGGGCCTACAATGAGCAGTTCTTC.

The chain carries TRBV7-2 and TRBJ2-7, with TRBD2 matching 7 bases. Per germline, CDR1 SGHTA and CDR2 FQGNSA. The CDR3 length is 15 residues. Trimming cost V 5 bases and J 0 bases; bases outside gene matches: 7. The CDR3 DNA follows: TGTGCCAGCAGCCCTACTAGCGACCTCTCCTACGAGCAGTACTTC. The encoded protein is CASSPTSDLSYEQYF.

The chain uses TRBV20-1 and TRBJ2-7; the match to TRBD2 covers 9 bases. The CDR3 loop spans 13 amino acids. From germline, CDR1 is DFQATT and CDR2 SNEGSKA (reference sequence). The V gene end was trimmed by 3 bases and the J gene end by 1 base; junction bases not matched to a gene: 1. CDR3 protein: CSASSGGSYEQYF. The CDR3 DNA sequence: TGCAGTGCTAGTAGCGGGGGATCCTACGAGCAGTACTTC.

This chain uses TRBV28 with TRBJ2-2, with 8 bases lining up with TRBD1. Per the germline V gene, CDR1 is MDHEN and CDR2 is SYDVKM. The J segment lost 6 bases and the V segment lost 6 bases, leaving 9 bases of the junction unmatched. The CDR3 runs 15 residues. CDR3 in DNA: TGTGCCAGCAGGTGGGGGGACAGGTTTGCCGGGGAGCTGTTTTTT. Translated, it gives CASRWGDRFAGELFF.

This clone was detected once. The V gene is TRBV6-1, the J gene TRBJ1-1; the D gene is possibly TRBD1 (6 bases). The CDR3 is 15 amino acids. V was cut by 3 bases and J by 2 bases, with 13 bases left in between. CDR1 is MNHNS and CDR2 is SASEGT in the germline V gene. The CDR3 sequence is CASSDRGRRNTEAFF. The CDR3 nucleotides are TGTGCCAGCAGTGACAGGGGAAGGAGAAACACTGAAGCTTTCTTT.

CDR3 sequence: CSASGLAKDTQYF. CDR3 sequence (DNA): TGCAGTGCTAGTGGACTAGCGAAAGATACGCAGTATTTT. This chain uses TRBV20-1 with TRBJ2-3, with TRBD2 identical over 9 bases. Germline trimming cut 3 bases from V and 5 bases from J; bases unmatched to any gene: 3. Germline V gene sequence: CDR1 DFQATT, CDR2 SNEGSKA (reference sequence). This CDR3 region has 13 residues.

The J gene is TRBJ1-5, the V gene TRBV28; D is undetermined. V dropped 8 bases and J dropped 1 base, with 15 bases sitting between them. Per the germline V gene, CDR1 is MDHEN and CDR2 is SYDVKM. This CDR3 contains 15 residues. DNA of the CDR3: TGTGCCAGCCATTTAGGCGGATCGAGCAATCAGCCCCAGCATTTT. Translated, it gives CASHLGGSSNQPQHF.

V and J are TRBV18 and TRBJ1-2, with D possibly matching TRBD1 (5 bases). V lost 8 bases to trimming and J lost 7 bases, with 17 bases between them. CDR3 length equals 13 residues. Per the germline V gene, CDR1 is KGHSH and CDR2 is LQKENI. The CDR3 loop is CASTPQGSSGYTF. In DNA, the CDR3 is TGTGCCAGCACCCCCCAGGGATCAAGTGGCTACACCTTC. Full variable domain (outside the CDR3, taken from reference TRBV18 and TRBJ1-2): NAGVMQNPRHLVRRRGQEARLRCSPMKGHSHVYWYRQLPEEGLKFMVYLQKENIIDESGMPKERFSAEFPKEGPSILRIQQVVRGDSAAYFCASTPQGSSGYTFGSGTRLTVV.

The chain joins TRBV28 to TRBJ1-6; D not resolved. CDR3 length: 17 amino acids. Germline CDR1 MDHEN, CDR2 SYDVKM. Trimming shortened V by 4 bases and J by 0 bases, and 13 bases separated the two germline ends. As DNA, the CDR3 is TGTGCCAGCAGTTGGCGGGTCCAGAGCTCCTATAATTCACCCCTCCACTTT. Protein sequence: CASSWRVQSSYNSPLHF.

V gene TRBV15 combines with J gene TRBJ2-7, with D possibly TRBD1 on 6 matching bases. V lost 0 bases and J lost 6, with 12 bases in between. The V gene's germline CDR1 is LNHNV and CDR2 YYDKDF (reference sequence). The CDR3 is 14 amino acids. The DNA of the CDR3 is TGTGCCACCAGCAGAGACCGAACAGGGTCCGAGCAGTACTTC. Its translation: CATSRDRTGSEQYF.

This chain links TRBV10-1 with TRBJ2-5; D possibly corresponds to TRBD2 (6 bases). Germline V lookup: CDR1 WNHNN, CDR2 SYGVQD (reference sequence). This CDR3 comprises 13 residues. With 5 bases removed from V and 5 bases from J, the gap between germline ends came to 12 bases. This CDR3 reads CASSPSVQETQYF. In DNA, the CDR3 is TGCGCCAGCAGTCCTAGCGTCCAGGAGACCCAGTACTTC.

This sequence joins TRBV28 and TRBJ2-7; 9 bases map to TRBD2. CDR3 size: 15 residues. Trimming at V came to 6 bases and at J to 0 bases, leaving 6 bases not matched to a gene. Germline-derived CDR1 and CDR2 are MDHEN and SYDVKM. The CDR3 nucleotides are TGTGCCAGCAGCCCACTAGCGGGTAGCTCCTACGAGCAGTACTTC. Its translation: CASSPLAGSSYEQYF.

The chain recombines TRBV30 with TRBJ1-1; tentatively, D is TRBD1 (6 bases). The CDR3 has 13 residues. The ends were cut back, 3 bases at V and 1 base at J, with 9 bases in the middle. Germline CDR1 is GTSNPN and CDR2 is SVGIG (reference sequence). Written as DNA, the CDR3 is TGTGCCTGGAGCAGGGGACCGAACACTGAAGCTTTCTTT. Translation gives CAWSRGPNTEAFF. The full variable domain, completed using reference TRBV30 and TRBJ1-1, is SQTIHQWPATLVQPVGSPLSLECTVEGTSNPNLYWYRQAAGRGLQLLFYSVGIGQISSEVPQNLSASRPQDRQFILSSKKLLLSDSGFYLCAWSRGPNTEAFFGQGTRLTVV.

The chain has TRBV24-1 and TRBJ1-2; weak D call: TRBD1 (6 bases). V was clipped by 5 bases and J by 7 bases, with 10 bases between them. The germline V gene encodes CDR1 KGHDR and CDR2 SFDVKD. CDR3 length equals 12 residues. As DNA, the CDR3 is TGTGCCACCAGTGGGCAGGGGACTGGCTACACCTTC. It yields the protein CATSGQGTGYTF.

V and J are TRBV3-1 (or the pseudogene TRBV3-2) and TRBJ1-2, with a possible D match to TRBD1 (6 bases). Trimming pared 2 bases from V and 4 bases from J, leaving 14 bases between. The V gene's germline CDR1 is LGHDT and CDR2 YNNKEL (reference sequence). CDR3 length equals 15 residues. CDR3 loop: CASSQQPTGSYGYTF. The CDR3 DNA is TGTGCCAGCAGCCAACAACCTACAGGGTCCTATGGCTACACCTTC.

This clone was detected a few times. The chain uses TRBV19 and TRBJ1-6; 7 bases fit TRBD1. CDR3 length equals 15 residues. Trimming at V came to 5 bases and at J to 5 bases, leaving 6 bases not matched to a gene. Germline CDR1 and CDR2: LNHDA and SQIVND (reference sequence). Here the CDR3 DNA reads TGTGCCAGTAGTCCCGGGACAGTTAATAATTCACCCCTCCACTTT. Protein product: CASSPGTVNNSPLHF.

J is TRBJ1-6 and V is TRBV12-3 or TRBV12-4, with TRBD1 matching over 9 bases. V gave up 5 bases and J gave up 9 bases; unmatched junction bases: 2. The CDR3 is 13 residues long. CDR3 DNA: TGTGCCAGCAGTACAGGGGGCCGTTCACCCCTCCACTTT. Protein sequence: CASSTGGRSPLHF.

This chain connects TRBV28 to TRBJ1-2; tentatively, D is TRBD1 (6 bases). This CDR3 is built from 14 residues. Deletions cut 10 bases from V and 1 base from J, with 16 bases between. The germline V gene encodes CDR1 MDHEN and CDR2 SYDVKM. The CDR3 reads CATSLGQSNYGYTF. The CDR3 DNA reads TGTGCCACCTCTCTCGGACAGAGTAACTATGGCTACACCTTC.

This chain uses TRBV27 with TRBJ2-7, with 7 positions matching TRBD2. V lost 6 bases to trimming and J lost 6 bases; unmatched junction nucleotides: 5. Per the germline V gene, CDR1 is MNHEY and CDR2 is SMNVEV (reference sequence). The CDR3 is made up of 12 amino acids. The CDR3 coding sequence is TGTGCCAGCAGGGGAGGGCCTTTCGAGCAGTACTTC. The encoded protein is CASRGGPFEQYF.

The chain couples TRBV3-1 (or the pseudogene TRBV3-2) to TRBJ2-2; D may be TRBD2 (7 bases). The ends were cut back, 4 bases at V and 9 bases at J, with 15 bases in the middle. The germline gives CDR1 LGHDT, CDR2 YNNKEL (reference sequence). This CDR3 has 14 amino acids. Here the CDR3 reads CASSLLGGARELFF. The CDR3 coding sequence is TGTGCCAGCAGCCTTCTGGGGGGGGCCCGGGAGCTGTTTTTT.

This clone appeared once. The chain has TRBV5-6 and TRBJ1-6, with 7 positions matching TRBD1. The CDR3 covers 14 residues. In germline, CDR1 is SGHDT, CDR2 YYEEEE. After removal of 2 bases from V and 8 bases from J, the junction contained 4 bases not matched to a gene. The CDR3: CASSFGTADSPLHF. In nucleotides, the CDR3 is TGTGCCAGCAGCTTCGGGACAGCTGATTCACCCCTCCACTTT.